This T cell receptor beta chain was profiled in a study of cytomegalovirus exposure and HLA in healthy donors. The study ran its PCR with 60 Vbeta and 13 Jbeta primers. Sequenced by immunoSEQ multiplex PCR; TCRdb stores in-frame clones only, minus some. The table has some 150,000 clones, approximately 8.9% seen once. CDR1 and CDR2 from the germline V gene are SGHRS and YFSETQ. The germline V and J ends were trimmed by 2 bases and 3 bases, with 15 bases remaining between them. This CDR3 has 16 residues. Source material: PBMCs. This sequence joins TRBV5-1 and TRBJ1-3; D is ambiguous. This TCR came from a woman aged 35 to 49 in good health and CMV-seropositive. CDR3 sequence reads: CASSFEGIGNGNTIYF. The CDR3 bases are TGCGCCAGCAGCTTTGAGGGTATTGGCAATGGAAACACCATATATTTT. The full variable domain, with the rest looked up from reference TRBV5-1 and TRBJ1-3, is KAGVTQTPRYLIKTRGQQVTLSCSPISGHRSVSWYQQTPGQGLQFLFEYFSETQRNKGNFPGRFSGRQFSNSRSEMNVSTLELGDSALYLCASSFEGIGNGNTIYFGEGSWLTVV.